These 19 T cell receptor beta chains were sequenced from one sample in a study of cytomegalovirus exposure and HLA in healthy donors. Generated by immunoSEQ multiplex PCR, the TCRdb table keeps only in-frame clones and is missing some. This table holds 150,000 to 200,000 clones, about 82% found once. Specimen: PBMCs. These receptors were obtained from a man aged 30-40 years in good health and CMV-seropositive.

The chain is built from TRBV2 and TRBJ1-2; TRBD1 might be the D (6 bases). Germline CDR1 and CDR2: SNHLY and FYNNEI. Trimming removed 3 bases at V and 0 bases at J, with 11 bases between. CDR3 length: 15 amino acids. CDR3 sequence reads: CASSDRQGPNYGYTF. The CDR3 DNA reads TGTGCCAGCAGTGACCGGCAGGGGCCTAACTATGGCTACACCTTC.

V and J are TRBV7-3 and TRBJ2-4; 11 bases agree with TRBD1. Unmatched junction bases numbered 7, after V lost 4 bases and J lost 8 bases. The CDR3 covers 15 residues. Germline V lookup: CDR1 SGHTA, CDR2 FQGTGA. CDR3 sequence: CASSSQGQGGDIQYF. For the CDR3, the DNA is TGTGCCAGCAGCTCACAGGGACAGGGGGGAGACATTCAGTACTTC.

This sequence joins TRBV7-3 and TRBJ1-1; possible D gene TRBD1, 5 bases. Germline V CDR1 and CDR2: SGHTA, FQGTGA. With 5 bases removed from V and 3 bases from J, the gap between germline ends came to 10 bases. This CDR3 is built from 13 residues. The chain's CDR3 is CASSIPGDTEAFF. CDR3 sequence (DNA): TGTGCCAGCAGCATCCCGGGGGACACTGAAGCTTTCTTT.

The chain employs TRBV7-9 and TRBJ2-7; unclear D gene. V was pared by 2 bases and J by 4 bases, with 12 bases between. This CDR3 comprises 14 residues. Germline CDR1 is SEHNR and CDR2 is FQNEAQ (reference sequence). Here the CDR3 reads CASSLLQTHYEQYF. The CDR3 DNA is TGTGCCAGCAGCTTATTACAGACACATTACGAGCAGTACTTC.

V is TRBV19 and J is TRBJ1-5; D possibly corresponds to TRBD1 (5 bases). Per the germline V gene, CDR1 is LNHDA and CDR2 is SQIVND (reference sequence). V gave up 3 bases and J gave up 6 bases, with 6 bases separating them. CDR3 length equals 12 residues. The CDR3 region has the DNA TGTGCCAGTAGTATTGGGGCTCAGCCCCAGCATTTT. Translated, it gives CASSIGAQPQHF.

J is TRBJ2-3 and V is TRBV6-5; 10 positions agree with TRBD2. CDR1 is MNHEY and CDR2 is SVGAGI in the germline V gene. V lost 2 bases, J lost 1 base, and 0 bases stayed unmatched. The CDR3 spans 15 residues. The CDR3 reads CASSYGTSGTDTQYF. CDR3 sequence (DNA): TGTGCCAGCAGTTACGGGACTAGCGGCACAGATACGCAGTATTTT.

This clone was observed a single time. This chain joins TRBV9 and TRBJ2-7; TRBD2 agrees at 8 bases. Germline-derived CDR1 and CDR2 are SGDLS and YYNGEE. V shed 4 bases and J 6 bases; nucleotides not matched to a gene: 12. The CDR3 contains 15 residues. This chain's CDR3 is CASSSPQSGGVEQYF. Written as DNA, the CDR3 is TGTGCCAGCAGCTCCCCCCAGTCGGGGGGGGTCGAGCAGTACTTC.

V and J are TRBV7-9 and TRBJ2-3, with TRBD2 matching over 12 bases. The V gene's germline CDR1 is SEHNR and CDR2 FQNEAQ (reference sequence). The ends lost 4 bases at V and 4 bases at J; junction bases unmatched: 3. The CDR3 has 15 residues. In DNA form, the CDR3 reads TGTGCCAGCAGCTCTAGCGGGGGGGTGGCAGATACGCAGTATTTT. This translates into CASSSSGGVADTQYF.

The V and J genes are TRBV5-6 and TRBJ2-3, with TRBD1 as a possible D gene (6 bases). The CDR3 has 14 residues. Trimming shortened V by 1 base and J by 6 bases, and 12 bases separated the two germline ends. The V gene's germline CDR1 is SGHDT and CDR2 YYEEEE. CDR3 amino acids: CASSLWGPLDTQYF. The CDR3 nucleotides read TGTGCCAGCAGCTTGTGGGGGCCGCTGGATACGCAGTATTTT.

This chain connects TRBV11-2 to TRBJ2-7; D possibly corresponds to TRBD1 (5 bases). The CDR3 runs to 15 residues. With 1 base removed from V and 0 bases from J, the gap between germline ends came to 10 bases. The germline CDR1 and CDR2 sequences are SGHAT and FQNNGV. CDR3 sequence reads: CASSLVTGSSYEQYF. CDR3 coding DNA: TGTGCCAGCAGCTTAGTTACAGGCTCCTCCTACGAGCAGTACTTC.

V is TRBV7-9 and J is TRBJ2-5; TRBD1 is a possible D gene (6 bases). Trimming pared 1 base from V and 2 bases from J, leaving 8 bases between. In germline, CDR1 is SEHNR, CDR2 FQNEAQ (reference sequence). CDR3 size: 14 residues. The CDR3 DNA sequence: TGTGCCAGCAGCTTAGGCAGGGGTCAAGAGACCCAGTACTTC. Amino acids: CASSLGRGQETQYF.

The rearrangement links TRBV11-2 to TRBJ2-1, with 10 bases lining up with TRBD2. Germline trimming cut 7 bases from V and 2 bases from J; bases unmatched to any gene: 5. The CDR3 has 15 amino acids. Per the germline V gene, CDR1 is SGHAT and CDR2 is FQNNGV. CDR3 residues: CASTPSGGAYNEQFF. DNA of the CDR3: TGTGCCAGCACCCCGAGCGGGGGGGCCTACAATGAGCAGTTCTTC.

The genes are TRBV5-4 and TRBJ1-2; 8 bases are a match to TRBD1. This CDR3 region has 13 residues. V gave up 6 bases and J gave up 5 bases; unmatched junction bases: 6. Germline-derived CDR1 and CDR2 are SGHNT and YYREEE (reference sequence). The chain's CDR3 is CASTRDRGYGYTF. CDR3 DNA sequence: TGTGCCAGCACCAGAGACAGGGGTTATGGCTACACCTTC. Supplemented by reference TRBV5-4 and TRBJ1-2, the full variable domain reads ETGVTQSPTHLIKTRGQQVTLRCSSQSGHNTVSWYQQALGQGPQFIFQYYREEENGRGNFPPRFSGLQFPNYSSELNVNALELDDSALYLCASTRDRGYGYTFGSGTRLTVV.

The rearrangement links TRBV9 to TRBJ2-2, with D perhaps TRBD2 (5 bases). The V end lost 0 bases, the J end lost 5 bases, and 14 bases lay between the germline ends. Germline V CDR1 and CDR2: SGDLS, YYNGEE. CDR3 length equals 16 residues. This chain's CDR3 is CASSVEAEPGTGELFF. In DNA, the CDR3 is TGTGCCAGCAGCGTAGAGGCGGAACCGGGGACCGGGGAGCTGTTTTTT. The complete variable domain, with remaining parts taken from reference TRBV9 and TRBJ2-2, reads DSGVTQTPKHLITATGQRVTLRCSPRSGDLSVYWYQQSLDQGLQFLIQYYNGEERAKGNILERFSAQQFPDLHSELNLSSLELGDSALYFCASSVEAEPGTGELFFGEGSRLTVL.

The chain combines TRBV27 with TRBJ1-2; no clear D. Germline CDR1 reads MNHEY; CDR2 reads SMNVEV (reference sequence). The CDR3 extends over 14 amino acids. Between the trimmed V and J ends, which lost 0 bases and 7 bases, there was a span of 12 bases. The CDR3 loop reads CASSLSTTLSGYTF. The DNA of the CDR3 is TGTGCCAGCAGTTTATCTACCACCCTCAGTGGCTACACCTTC.

The chain combines TRBV19 with TRBJ1-5; D is ambiguous. The CDR3 totals 15 residues. V gave up 7 bases and J gave up 0 bases, with 13 bases separating them. The germline gives CDR1 LNHDA, CDR2 SQIVND (reference sequence). The CDR3 DNA reads TGTGCCAGTACCCGCGGGGAGCTTAGCAATCAGCCCCAGCATTTT. The encoded protein is CASTRGELSNQPQHF.

The genes are TRBV5-1 and TRBJ2-5, with 8 bases matching TRBD2. J lost 4 bases, V lost 7 bases, and 12 bases had no gene match. CDR1 is SGHRS, CDR2 YFSETQ, per germline. This CDR3 spans 15 amino acids. Here the CDR3 DNA reads TGCGCCAGCGCAGACCTTAGCGGGGCAGGAGAGACCCAGTACTTC. Protein sequence: CASADLSGAGETQYF.

The CDR3 region is CASGFEAGNTIYF. CDR3 coding DNA: TGTGCTAGTGGTTTTGAGGCTGGAAACACCATATATTTT. The chain has TRBV12-5 and TRBJ1-3, with unresolved D. This CDR3 comprises 13 residues. Germline CDR1 reads LGHNT; CDR2 reads FRNRAP. Trimming shortened V by 3 bases and J by 2 bases, and 5 bases separated the two germline ends.

This clone was detected only once. The rearrangement uses TRBV14 and TRBJ2-7, with 8 bases aligning to TRBD2. Trimming cost V 3 bases and J 2 bases; bases outside gene matches: 12. This CDR3 has 17 amino acids. Per the germline V gene, CDR1 is SGHDN and CDR2 is FVKESK. The CDR3 region is CASSHLLGRGVTYEQYF. The CDR3 DNA reads TGTGCCAGCAGCCACCTCTTGGGGCGGGGGGTAACCTACGAGCAGTACTTC.